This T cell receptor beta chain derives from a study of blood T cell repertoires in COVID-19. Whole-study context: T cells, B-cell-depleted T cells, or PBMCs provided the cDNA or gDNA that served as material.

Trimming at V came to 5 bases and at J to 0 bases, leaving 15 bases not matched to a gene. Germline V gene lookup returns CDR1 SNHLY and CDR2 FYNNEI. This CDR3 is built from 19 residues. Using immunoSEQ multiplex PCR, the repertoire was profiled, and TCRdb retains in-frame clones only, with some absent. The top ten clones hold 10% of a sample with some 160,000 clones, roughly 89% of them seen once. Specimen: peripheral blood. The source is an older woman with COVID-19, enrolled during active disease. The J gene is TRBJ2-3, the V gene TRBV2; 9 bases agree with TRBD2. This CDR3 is CASSTPSGAGGTSTDTQYF. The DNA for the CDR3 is TGTGCCAGCAGTACCCCCTCGGGAGCGGGGGGTACCAGCACAGATACGCAGTATTTT.